Detailed here is one T cell receptor (beta chain). Repertoires were generated with immunoSEQ multiplex PCR, while TCRdb's copy carries only in-frame clones and drops some. Of around 250,000 clones in the sample, 86% were seen once. Trimming took 1 base from V and 6 from J, leaving 25 bases between them. The germline CDR1 and CDR2 sequences are LGHDT and YNNKEL (reference sequence). This CDR3 is 19 amino acids long. The data derive from a study of blood T cell repertoires in COVID-19. Sequenced material: peripheral blood. This TCR was sampled from a man between 25 and 39 years old who had recovered from COVID-19. The V and J genes are TRBV3-1 (or the pseudogene TRBV3-2) and TRBJ2-1; a weak D match, TRBD2 (6 bases). The CDR3 sequence: CASSQAFGVGGSWGNEQFF. As DNA, the CDR3 is TGTGCCAGCAGCCAAGCATTTGGGGTGGGAGGTAGTTGGGGCAATGAGCAGTTCTTC.